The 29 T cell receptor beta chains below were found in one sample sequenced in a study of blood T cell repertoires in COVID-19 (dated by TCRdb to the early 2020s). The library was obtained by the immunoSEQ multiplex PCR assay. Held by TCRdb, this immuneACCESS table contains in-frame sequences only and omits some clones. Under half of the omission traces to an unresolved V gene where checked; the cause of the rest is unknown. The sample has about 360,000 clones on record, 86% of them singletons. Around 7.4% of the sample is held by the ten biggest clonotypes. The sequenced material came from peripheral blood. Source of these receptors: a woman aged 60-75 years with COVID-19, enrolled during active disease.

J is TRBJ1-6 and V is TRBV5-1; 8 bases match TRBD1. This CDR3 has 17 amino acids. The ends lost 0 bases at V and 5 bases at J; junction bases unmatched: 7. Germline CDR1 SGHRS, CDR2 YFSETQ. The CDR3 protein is CASSLGSATGDNSPLHF. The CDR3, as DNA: TGCGCCAGCAGCTTGGGTTCGGCGACAGGGGATAATTCACCCCTCCACTTT. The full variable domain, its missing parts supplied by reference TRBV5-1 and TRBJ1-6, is KAGVTQTPRYLIKTRGQQVTLSCSPISGHRSVSWYQQTPGQGLQFLFEYFSETQRNKGNFPGRFSGRQFSNSRSEMNVSTLELGDSALYLCASSLGSATGDNSPLHFGNGTRLTVT.

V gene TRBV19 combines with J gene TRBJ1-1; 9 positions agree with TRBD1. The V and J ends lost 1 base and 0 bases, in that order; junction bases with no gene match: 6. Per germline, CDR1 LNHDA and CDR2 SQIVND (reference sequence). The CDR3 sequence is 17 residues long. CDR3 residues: CASSIGYRGRLNTEAFF. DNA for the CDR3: TGTGCCAGTAGTATAGGTTACAGGGGGCGATTGAACACTGAAGCTTTCTTT.

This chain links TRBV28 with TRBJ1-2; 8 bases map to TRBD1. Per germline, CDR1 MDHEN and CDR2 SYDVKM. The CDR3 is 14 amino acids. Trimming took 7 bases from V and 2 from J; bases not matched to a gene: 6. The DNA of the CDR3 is TGTGCCAGCATACAGGGGGACAGAAACTATGGCTACACCTTC. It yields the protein CASIQGDRNYGYTF.

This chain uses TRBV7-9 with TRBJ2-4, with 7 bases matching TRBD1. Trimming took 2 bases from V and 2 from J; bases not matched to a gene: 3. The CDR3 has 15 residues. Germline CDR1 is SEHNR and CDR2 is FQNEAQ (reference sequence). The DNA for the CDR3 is TGTGCCAGCAGCTTACCGACAGGGCCCAAAAACATTCAGTACTTC. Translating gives CASSLPTGPKNIQYF.

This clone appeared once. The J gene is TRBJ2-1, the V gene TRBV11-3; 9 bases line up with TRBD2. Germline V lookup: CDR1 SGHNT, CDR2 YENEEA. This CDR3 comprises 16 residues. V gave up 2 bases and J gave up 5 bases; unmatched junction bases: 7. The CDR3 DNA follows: TGTGCCAGCAGCTTACAGGCGGGGGGGGCCCACAATGAGCAGTTCTTC. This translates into CASSLQAGGAHNEQFF.

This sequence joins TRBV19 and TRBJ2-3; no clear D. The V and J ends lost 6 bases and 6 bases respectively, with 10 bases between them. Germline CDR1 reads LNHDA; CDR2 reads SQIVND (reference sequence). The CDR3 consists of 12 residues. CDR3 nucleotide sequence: TGTGCCAGTAGCCAGTTCAGGGATACGCAGTATTTT. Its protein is CASSQFRDTQYF.

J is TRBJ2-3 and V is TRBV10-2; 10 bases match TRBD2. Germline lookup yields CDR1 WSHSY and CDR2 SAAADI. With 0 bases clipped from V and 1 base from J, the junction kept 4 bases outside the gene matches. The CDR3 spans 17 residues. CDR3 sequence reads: CASSESSGGFRTDTQYF. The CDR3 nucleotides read TGCGCCAGCAGTGAGTCTAGCGGGGGGTTTCGCACAGATACGCAGTATTTT.

The CDR3 region has the DNA TGTGCCTGGAGGAACAGGGGCGACACTGAAGCTTTCTTT. Its protein is CAWRNRGDTEAFF. The chain has TRBV30 and TRBJ1-1, with 7 positions matching TRBD1. Losses at the gene ends were 3 bases for V and 3 bases for J; bases not matched to a gene: 4. Germline assignment: CDR1 GTSNPN and CDR2 SVGIG (reference sequence). The CDR3 runs to 13 residues.

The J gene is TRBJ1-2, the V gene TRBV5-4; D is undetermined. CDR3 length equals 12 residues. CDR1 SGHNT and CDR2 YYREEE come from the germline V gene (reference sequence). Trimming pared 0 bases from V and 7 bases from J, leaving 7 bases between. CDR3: CASSLEGGGYTF. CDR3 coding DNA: TGTGCCAGCAGCTTGGAAGGAGGTGGCTACACCTTC.

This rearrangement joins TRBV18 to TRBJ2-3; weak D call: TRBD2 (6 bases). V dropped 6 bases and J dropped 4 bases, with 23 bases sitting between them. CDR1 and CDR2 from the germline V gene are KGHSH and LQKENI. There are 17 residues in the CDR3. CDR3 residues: CASSSYFGPGEADTQYF. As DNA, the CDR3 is TGTGCCAGCTCGTCCTACTTCGGGCCCGGGGAGGCAGATACGCAGTATTTT.

The CDR3 sequence is CAYSGTGLNTEAFF. As DNA, the CDR3 is TGTGCCTACTCCGGGACAGGGCTGAACACTGAAGCTTTCTTT. This chain uses TRBV30 with TRBJ1-1; TRBD1 agrees at 9 bases. CDR1 is GTSNPN and CDR2 is SVGIG in the germline V gene (reference sequence). The CDR3 is made up of 14 amino acids. The junction had 6 bases not matched to a gene; V was cut back by 7 bases and J by 0 bases.

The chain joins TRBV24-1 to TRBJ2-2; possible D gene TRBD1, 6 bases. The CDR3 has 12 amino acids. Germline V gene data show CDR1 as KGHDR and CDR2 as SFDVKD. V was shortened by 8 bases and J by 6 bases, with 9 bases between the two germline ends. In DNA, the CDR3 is TGTGCCACCAAGGGGGATTCCGGGGAGCTGTTTTTT. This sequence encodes CATKGDSGELFF.

The CDR3 protein is CASSTRLAVDYNEQFF. DNA of the CDR3: TGTGCCAGTAGTACCCGACTAGCGGTTGACTACAATGAGCAGTTCTTC. The chain recombines TRBV19 with TRBJ2-1; 9 bases are shared with TRBD2. Germline V gene sequence: CDR1 LNHDA, CDR2 SQIVND (reference sequence). The CDR3 is made up of 16 amino acids. The junction had 7 bases not matched to a gene; V was cut back by 4 bases and J by 3 bases.

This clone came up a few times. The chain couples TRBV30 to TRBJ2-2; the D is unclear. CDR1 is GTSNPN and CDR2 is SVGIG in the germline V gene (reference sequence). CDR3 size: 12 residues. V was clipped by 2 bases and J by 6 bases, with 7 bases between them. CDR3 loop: CAWSYIAGELFF. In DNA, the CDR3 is TGTGCCTGGAGTTACATCGCCGGGGAGCTGTTTTTT. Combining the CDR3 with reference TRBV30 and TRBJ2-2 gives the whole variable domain SQTIHQWPATLVQPVGSPLSLECTVEGTSNPNLYWYRQAAGRGLQLLFYSVGIGQISSEVPQNLSASRPQDRQFILSSKKLLLSDSGFYLCAWSYIAGELFFGEGSRLTVL.

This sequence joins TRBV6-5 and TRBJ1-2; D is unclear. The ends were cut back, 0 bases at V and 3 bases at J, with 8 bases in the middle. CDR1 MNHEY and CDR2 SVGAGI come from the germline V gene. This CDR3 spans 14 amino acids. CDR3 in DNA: TGTGCCAGCAGTTACTCTGAGACACACTATGGCTACACCTTC. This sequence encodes CASSYSETHYGYTF.

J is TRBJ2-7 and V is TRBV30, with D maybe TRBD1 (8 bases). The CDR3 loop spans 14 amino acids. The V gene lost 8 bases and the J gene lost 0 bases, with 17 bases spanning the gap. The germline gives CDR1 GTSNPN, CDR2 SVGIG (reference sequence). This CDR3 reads CAGNRGGTSYEQYF. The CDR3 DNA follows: TGTGCCGGCAACAGGGGGGGAACCTCCTACGAGCAGTACTTC.

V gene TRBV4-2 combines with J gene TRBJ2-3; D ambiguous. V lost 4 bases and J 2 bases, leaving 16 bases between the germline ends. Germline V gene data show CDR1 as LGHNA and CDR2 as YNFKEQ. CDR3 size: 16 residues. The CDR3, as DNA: TGTGCCAGCAGCCCCGTCGGTTCTACCATCACAGATACGCAGTATTTT. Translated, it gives CASSPVGSTITDTQYF.

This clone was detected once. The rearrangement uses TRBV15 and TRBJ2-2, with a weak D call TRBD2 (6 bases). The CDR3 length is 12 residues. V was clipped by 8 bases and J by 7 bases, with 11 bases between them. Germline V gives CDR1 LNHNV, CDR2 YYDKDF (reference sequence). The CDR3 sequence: CATGGEVGELFF. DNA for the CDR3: TGTGCCACCGGCGGGGAGGTCGGGGAGCTGTTTTTT.

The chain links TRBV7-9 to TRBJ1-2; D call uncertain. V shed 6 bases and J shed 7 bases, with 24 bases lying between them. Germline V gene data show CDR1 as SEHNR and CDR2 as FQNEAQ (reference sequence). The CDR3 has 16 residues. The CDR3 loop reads CASRRYPGGISVGYTF. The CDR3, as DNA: TGTGCCAGCAGACGTTACCCCGGTGGTATTTCGGTTGGCTACACCTTC.

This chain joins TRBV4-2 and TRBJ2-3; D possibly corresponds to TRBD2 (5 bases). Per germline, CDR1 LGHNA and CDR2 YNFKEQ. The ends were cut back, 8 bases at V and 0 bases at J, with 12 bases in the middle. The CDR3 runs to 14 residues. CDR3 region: CASQTGSSTDTQYF. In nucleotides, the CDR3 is TGTGCCAGCCAAACGGGGTCTAGCACAGATACGCAGTATTTT.

CDR3 sequence reads: CASSPLHGGRTDTQYF. The CDR3 bases are TGTGCCAGCAGCCCGCTCCACGGGGGGCGGACAGATACGCAGTATTTT. V is TRBV3-1 (or the pseudogene TRBV3-2) and J is TRBJ2-3; D is possibly TRBD2 (7 bases). The CDR3 has 16 amino acids. V dropped 4 bases and J dropped 3 bases, with 17 bases sitting between them. Per the germline V gene, CDR1 is LGHDT and CDR2 is YNNKEL (reference sequence).

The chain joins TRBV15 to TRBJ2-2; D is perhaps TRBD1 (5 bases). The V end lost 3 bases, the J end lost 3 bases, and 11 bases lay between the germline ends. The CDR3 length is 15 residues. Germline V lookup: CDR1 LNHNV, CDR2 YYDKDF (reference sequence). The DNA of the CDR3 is TGTGCCACCAGCAGGGTCAGGGTCGACACCGGGGAGCTGTTTTTT. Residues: CATSRVRVDTGELFF.

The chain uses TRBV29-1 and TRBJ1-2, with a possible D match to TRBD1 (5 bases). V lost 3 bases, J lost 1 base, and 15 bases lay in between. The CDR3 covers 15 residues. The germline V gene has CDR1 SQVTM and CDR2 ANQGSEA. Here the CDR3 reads CSVDNDRLYNYGYTF. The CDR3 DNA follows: TGCAGCGTTGATAACGACAGACTGTATAACTATGGCTACACCTTC.

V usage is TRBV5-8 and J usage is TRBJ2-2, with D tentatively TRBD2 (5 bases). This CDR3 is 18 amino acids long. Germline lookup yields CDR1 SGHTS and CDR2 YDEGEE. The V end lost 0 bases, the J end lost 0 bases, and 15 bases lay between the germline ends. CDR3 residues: CASSLELDSVANTGELFF. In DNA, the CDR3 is TGTGCCAGCAGCTTGGAGCTGGACTCAGTAGCGAACACCGGGGAGCTGTTTTTT.

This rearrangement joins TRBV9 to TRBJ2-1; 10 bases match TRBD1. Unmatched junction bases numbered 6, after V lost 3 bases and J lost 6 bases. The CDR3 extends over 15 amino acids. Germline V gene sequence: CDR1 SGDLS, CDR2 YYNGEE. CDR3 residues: CASSARTGGVNEQFF. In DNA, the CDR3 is TGTGCCAGCAGCGCTCGGACAGGGGGAGTCAATGAGCAGTTCTTC. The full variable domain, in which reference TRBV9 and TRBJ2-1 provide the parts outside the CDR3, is DSGVTQTPKHLITATGQRVTLRCSPRSGDLSVYWYQQSLDQGLQFLIQYYNGEERAKGNILERFSAQQFPDLHSELNLSSLELGDSALYFCASSARTGGVNEQFFGPGTRLTVL.

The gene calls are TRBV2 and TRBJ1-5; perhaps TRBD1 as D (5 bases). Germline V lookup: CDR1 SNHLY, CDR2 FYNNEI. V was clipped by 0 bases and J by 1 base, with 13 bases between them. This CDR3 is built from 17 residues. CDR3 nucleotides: TGTGCCAGCAGTGAAGCGGGGGGGTTGAAGAGCAATCAGCCCCAGCATTTT. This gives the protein CASSEAGGLKSNQPQHF.

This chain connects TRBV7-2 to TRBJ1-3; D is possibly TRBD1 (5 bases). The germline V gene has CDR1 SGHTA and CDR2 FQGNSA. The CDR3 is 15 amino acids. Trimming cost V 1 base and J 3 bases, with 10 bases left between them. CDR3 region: CASSLDQGGGNTIYF. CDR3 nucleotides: TGTGCCAGCAGCTTAGACCAGGGCGGTGGAAACACCATATATTTT.

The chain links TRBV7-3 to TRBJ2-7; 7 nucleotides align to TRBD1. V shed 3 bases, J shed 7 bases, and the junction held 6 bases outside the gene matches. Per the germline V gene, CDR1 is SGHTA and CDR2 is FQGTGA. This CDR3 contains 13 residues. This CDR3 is CASSFEGAREQYF. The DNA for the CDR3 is TGTGCCAGCAGCTTCGAGGGGGCGCGTGAGCAGTACTTC.

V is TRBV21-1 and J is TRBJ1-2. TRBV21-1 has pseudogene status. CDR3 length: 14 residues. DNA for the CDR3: TGTGCCAGCAGCAAAGTTCGAGGGTCGGGCGGCTACACCTTC. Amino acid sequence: CASSKVRGSGGYTF.